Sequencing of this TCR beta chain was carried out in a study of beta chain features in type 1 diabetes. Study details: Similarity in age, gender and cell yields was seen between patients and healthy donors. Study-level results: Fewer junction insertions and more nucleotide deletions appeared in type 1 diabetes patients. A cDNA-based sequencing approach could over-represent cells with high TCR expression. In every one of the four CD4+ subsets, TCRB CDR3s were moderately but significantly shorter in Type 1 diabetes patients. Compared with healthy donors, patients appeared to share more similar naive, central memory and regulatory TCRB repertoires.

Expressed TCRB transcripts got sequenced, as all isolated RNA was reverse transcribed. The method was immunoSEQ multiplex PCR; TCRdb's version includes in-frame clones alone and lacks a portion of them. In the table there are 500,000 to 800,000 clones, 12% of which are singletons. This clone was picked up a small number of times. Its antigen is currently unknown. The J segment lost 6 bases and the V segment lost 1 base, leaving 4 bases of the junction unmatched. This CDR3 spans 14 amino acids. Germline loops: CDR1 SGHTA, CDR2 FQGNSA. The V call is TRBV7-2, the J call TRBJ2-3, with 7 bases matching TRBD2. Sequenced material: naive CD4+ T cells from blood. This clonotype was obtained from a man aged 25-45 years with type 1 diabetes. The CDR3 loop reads CASSLERGRDTQYF. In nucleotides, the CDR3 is TGTGCCAGCAGCTTAGAGCGGGGTAGGGATACGCAGTATTTT.